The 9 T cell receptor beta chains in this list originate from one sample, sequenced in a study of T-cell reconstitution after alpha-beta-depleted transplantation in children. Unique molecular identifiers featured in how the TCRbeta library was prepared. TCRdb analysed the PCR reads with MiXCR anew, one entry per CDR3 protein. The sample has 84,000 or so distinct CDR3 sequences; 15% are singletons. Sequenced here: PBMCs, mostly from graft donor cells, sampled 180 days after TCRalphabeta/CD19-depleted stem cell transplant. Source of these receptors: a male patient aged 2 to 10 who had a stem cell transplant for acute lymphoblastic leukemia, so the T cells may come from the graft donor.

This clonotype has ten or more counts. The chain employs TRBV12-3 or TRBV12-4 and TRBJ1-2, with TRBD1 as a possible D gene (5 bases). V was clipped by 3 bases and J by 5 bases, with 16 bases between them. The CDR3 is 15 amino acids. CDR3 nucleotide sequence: TGTGCCAGCAGTTTCGGCGGGGGGGAATTTTATGGCTACACCTTC. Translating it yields CASSFGGGEFYGYTF.

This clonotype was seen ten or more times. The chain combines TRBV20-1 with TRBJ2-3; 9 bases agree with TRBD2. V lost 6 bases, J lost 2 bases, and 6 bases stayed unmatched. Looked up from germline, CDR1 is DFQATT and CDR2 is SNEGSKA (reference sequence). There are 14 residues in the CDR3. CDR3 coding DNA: TGCAGTGCCGACTGGACTAGCGCCACAGATACGCAGTATTTT. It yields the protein CSADWTSATDTQYF.

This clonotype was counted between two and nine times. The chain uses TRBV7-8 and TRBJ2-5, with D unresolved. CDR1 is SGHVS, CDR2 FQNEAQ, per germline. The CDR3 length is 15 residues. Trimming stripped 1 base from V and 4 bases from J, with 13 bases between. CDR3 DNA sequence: TGTGCCAGCAGCTTAGGGGCCGCTTTGCGAGAGACCCAGTACTTC. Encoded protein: CASSLGAALRETQYF.

CDR3 sequence (DNA): TGTGCCAGCAGCGCCCGGACAGGTCCAGCTATCAATGGCTACACCTTC. Protein: CASSARTGPAINGYTF. V and J are TRBV5-5 and TRBJ1-2, with 7 bases that match TRBD1. V was pared by 4 bases and J by 6 bases, with 15 bases of the junction left unmatched. Germline-derived CDR1 and CDR2 are SGHKS and YYEKEE (reference sequence). CDR3 length equals 16 residues.

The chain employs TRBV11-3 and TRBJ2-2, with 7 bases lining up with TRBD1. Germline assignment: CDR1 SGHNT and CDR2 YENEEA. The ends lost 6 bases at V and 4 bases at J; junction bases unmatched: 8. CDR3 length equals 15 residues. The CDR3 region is CASSETGATTGELFF. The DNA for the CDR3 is TGTGCCAGCAGTGAAACAGGGGCCACCACCGGGGAGCTGTTTTTT.

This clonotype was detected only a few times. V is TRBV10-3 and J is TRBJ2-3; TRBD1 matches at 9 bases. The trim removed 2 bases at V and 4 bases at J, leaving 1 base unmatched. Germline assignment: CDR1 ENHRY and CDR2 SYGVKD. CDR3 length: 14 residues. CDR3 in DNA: TGTGCCATCAGTGAGAGACAGGGGGCAGATACGCAGTATTTT. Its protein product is CAISERQGADTQYF.

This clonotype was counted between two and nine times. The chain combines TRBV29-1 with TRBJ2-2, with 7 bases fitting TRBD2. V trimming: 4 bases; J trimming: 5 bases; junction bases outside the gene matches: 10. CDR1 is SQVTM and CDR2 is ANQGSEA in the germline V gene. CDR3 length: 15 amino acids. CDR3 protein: CSVALRIGGTGELFF. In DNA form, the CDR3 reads TGCAGCGTTGCGCTCCGAATCGGGGGGACCGGGGAGCTGTTTTTT.

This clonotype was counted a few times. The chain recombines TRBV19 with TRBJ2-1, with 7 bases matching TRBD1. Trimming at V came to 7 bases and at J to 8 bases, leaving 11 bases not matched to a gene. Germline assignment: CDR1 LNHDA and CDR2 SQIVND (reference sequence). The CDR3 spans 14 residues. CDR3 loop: CASTLSYRGDEQFF. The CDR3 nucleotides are TGTGCCAGTACCCTTAGTTACAGGGGCGATGAGCAGTTCTTC.

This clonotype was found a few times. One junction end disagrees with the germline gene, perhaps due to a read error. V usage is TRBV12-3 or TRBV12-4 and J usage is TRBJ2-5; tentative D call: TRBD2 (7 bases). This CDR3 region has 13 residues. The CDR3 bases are TGTGCCAGTAGTTTGGGGGGGCCGGAGGCCCAGTACTTC. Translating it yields CASSLGGPEAQYF.